Detailed here is one TCR beta chain. Its antigen is undetermined. The record originates from a study of long-term antiretroviral therapy in people with HIV. The study, taken as a whole, reports: The blood, collected between about 2004 and 2017, was possibly taken under older ART regimens. ART adherence, viral resistance and therapy changes were not recorded.

Researchers report immunoSEQ v3.0 was run at survey level. Using immunoSEQ multiplex PCR, the repertoire was profiled, and TCRdb retains in-frame clones only, with some absent. The table lists 25,000 to 35,000 clones, approximately 84% of them singletons. Germline CDR1 and CDR2: LGHNA and YSLEER. The CDR3 is 16 residues long. The germline V and J ends were trimmed by 1 base and 2 bases, with 13 bases remaining between them. The source of this sequence is a man between 45 and 60 years old with HIV. The chain uses TRBV4-3 and TRBJ2-3, with D maybe TRBD1 (6 bases). Sequences were derived from unsorted PBMCs, sampled 2 years after starting antiretroviral therapy. Here the CDR3 DNA reads TGCGCCAGCAGCCAAGGGGGGCGACGGTACACAGATACGCAGTATTTT. Amino acid sequence: CASSQGGRRYTDTQYF.